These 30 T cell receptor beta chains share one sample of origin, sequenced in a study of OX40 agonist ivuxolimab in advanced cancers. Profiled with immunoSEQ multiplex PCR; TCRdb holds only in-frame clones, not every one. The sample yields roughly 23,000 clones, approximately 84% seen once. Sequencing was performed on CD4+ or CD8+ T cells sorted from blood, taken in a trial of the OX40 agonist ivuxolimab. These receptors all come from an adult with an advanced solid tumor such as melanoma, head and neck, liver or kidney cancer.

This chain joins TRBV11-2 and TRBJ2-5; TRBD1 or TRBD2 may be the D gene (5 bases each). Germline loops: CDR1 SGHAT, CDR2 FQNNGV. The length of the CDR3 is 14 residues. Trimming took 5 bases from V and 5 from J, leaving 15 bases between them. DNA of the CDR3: TGTGCCAGCAGCCCTGCCCCCTGGGGGGAGACCCAGTACTTC. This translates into CASSPAPWGETQYF.

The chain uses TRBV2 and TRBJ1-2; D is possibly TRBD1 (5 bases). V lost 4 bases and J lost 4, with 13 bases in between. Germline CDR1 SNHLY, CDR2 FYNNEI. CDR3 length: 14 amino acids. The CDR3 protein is CASSGWDSSYGYTF. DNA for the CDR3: TGTGCCAGCAGTGGGTGGGACTCATCCTATGGCTACACCTTC.

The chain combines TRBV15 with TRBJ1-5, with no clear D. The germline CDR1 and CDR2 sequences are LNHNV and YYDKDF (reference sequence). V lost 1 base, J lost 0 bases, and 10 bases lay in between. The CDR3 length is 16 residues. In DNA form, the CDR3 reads TGTGCCACCAGCAGAGGTCCAGTTTATAGCAATCAGCCCCAGCATTTT. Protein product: CATSRGPVYSNQPQHF.

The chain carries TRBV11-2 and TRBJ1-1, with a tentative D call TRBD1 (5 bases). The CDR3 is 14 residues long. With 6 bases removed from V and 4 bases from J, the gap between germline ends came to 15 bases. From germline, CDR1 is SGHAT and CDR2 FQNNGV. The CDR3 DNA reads TGTGCCAGCAGTTTTTACGGGGGGAGCACTGAAGCTTTCTTT. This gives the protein CASSFYGGSTEAFF.

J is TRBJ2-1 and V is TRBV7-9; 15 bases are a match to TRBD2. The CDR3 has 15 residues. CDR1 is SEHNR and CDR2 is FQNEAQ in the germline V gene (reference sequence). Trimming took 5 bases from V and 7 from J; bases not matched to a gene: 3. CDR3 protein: CASSQGLAGGNEQFF. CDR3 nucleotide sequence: TGTGCCAGCAGCCAGGGACTAGCGGGGGGTAATGAGCAGTTCTTC.

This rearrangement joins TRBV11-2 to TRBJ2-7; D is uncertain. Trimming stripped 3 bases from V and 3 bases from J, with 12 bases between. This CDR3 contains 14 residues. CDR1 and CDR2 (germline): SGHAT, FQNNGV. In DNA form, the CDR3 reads TGTGCCAGCAGCTTTGGAGTGGGGAACTACGAGCAGTACTTC. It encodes CASSFGVGNYEQYF.

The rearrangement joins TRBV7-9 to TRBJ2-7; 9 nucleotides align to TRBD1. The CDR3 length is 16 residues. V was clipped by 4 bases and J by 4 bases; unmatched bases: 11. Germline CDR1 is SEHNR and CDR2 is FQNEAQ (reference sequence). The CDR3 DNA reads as TGTGCCAGCAGCTCGAGCAGAGGGACAGGGAGGTACGAGCAGTACTTC. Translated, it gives CASSSSRGTGRYEQYF.

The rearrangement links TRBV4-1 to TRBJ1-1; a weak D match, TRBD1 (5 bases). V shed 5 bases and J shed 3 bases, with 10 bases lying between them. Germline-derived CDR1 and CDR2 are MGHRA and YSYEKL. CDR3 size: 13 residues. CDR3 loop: CASSGARDTEAFF. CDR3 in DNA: TGCGCCAGCAGCGGGGCCAGGGACACTGAAGCTTTCTTT.

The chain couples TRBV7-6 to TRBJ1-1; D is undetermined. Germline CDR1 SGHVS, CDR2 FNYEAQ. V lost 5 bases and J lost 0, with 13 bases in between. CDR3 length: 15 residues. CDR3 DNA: TGTGCCAGCAGCACCTCGACGGCGATGAACACTGAAGCTTTCTTT. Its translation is CASSTSTAMNTEAFF.

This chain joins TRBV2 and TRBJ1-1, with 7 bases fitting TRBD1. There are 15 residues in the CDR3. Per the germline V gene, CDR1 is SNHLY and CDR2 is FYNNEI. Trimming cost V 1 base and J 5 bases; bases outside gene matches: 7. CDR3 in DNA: TGTGCCAGCAGTGAAGACAGGGGATCAAGAACTGAAGCTTTCTTT. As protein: CASSEDRGSRTEAFF.

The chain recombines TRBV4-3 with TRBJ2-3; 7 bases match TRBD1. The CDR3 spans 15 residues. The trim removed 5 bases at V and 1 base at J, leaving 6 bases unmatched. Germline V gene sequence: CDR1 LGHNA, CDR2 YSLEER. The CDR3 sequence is CASSYGQERTDTQYF. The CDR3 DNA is TGCGCCAGCAGCTACGGACAGGAGCGCACAGATACGCAGTATTTT.

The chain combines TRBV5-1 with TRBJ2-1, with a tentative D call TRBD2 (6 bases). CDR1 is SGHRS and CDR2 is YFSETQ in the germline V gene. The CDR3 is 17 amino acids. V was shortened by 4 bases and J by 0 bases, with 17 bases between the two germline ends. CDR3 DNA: TGCGCCAGCAGCCCCACGGGGGTACGGGGCTCCTACAATGAGCAGTTCTTC. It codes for CASSPTGVRGSYNEQFF. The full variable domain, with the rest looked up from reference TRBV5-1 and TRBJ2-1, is KAGVTQTPRYLIKTRGQQVTLSCSPISGHRSVSWYQQTPGQGLQFLFEYFSETQRNKGNFPGRFSGRQFSNSRSEMNVSTLELGDSALYLCASSPTGVRGSYNEQFFGPGTRLTVL.

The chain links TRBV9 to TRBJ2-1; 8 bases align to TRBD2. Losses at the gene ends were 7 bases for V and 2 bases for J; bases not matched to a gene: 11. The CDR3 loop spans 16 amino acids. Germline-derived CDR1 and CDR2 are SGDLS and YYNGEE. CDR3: CASAIREGPTYNEQFF. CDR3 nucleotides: TGTGCCAGCGCGATACGGGAGGGGCCCACCTACAATGAGCAGTTCTTC.

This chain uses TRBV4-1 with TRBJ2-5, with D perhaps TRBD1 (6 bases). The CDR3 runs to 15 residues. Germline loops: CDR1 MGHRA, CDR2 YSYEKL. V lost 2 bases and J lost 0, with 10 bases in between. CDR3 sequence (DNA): TGCGCCAGCAGCCAAAGGGACAATAACCAAGAGACCCAGTACTTC. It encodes CASSQRDNNQETQYF.

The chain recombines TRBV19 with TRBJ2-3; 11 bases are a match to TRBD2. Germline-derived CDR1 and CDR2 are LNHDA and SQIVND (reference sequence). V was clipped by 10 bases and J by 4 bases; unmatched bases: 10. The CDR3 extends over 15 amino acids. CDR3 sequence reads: CATRVAGGPSDTQYF. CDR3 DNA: TGTGCCACCCGTGTAGCGGGGGGGCCCTCAGATACGCAGTATTTT.

In DNA form, the CDR3 reads TGTGCCAGCAGCTTGGGGTCAGGAACTAGCACAGATACGCAGTATTTT. The encoded protein is CASSLGSGTSTDTQYF. The rearrangement joins TRBV5-5 to TRBJ2-3; D unresolved. Trimming took off 0 bases at V and 0 bases at J, with 11 bases between the two ends. Germline V gene sequence: CDR1 SGHKS, CDR2 YYEKEE (reference sequence). This CDR3 spans 16 amino acids.

The CDR3 loop reads CASSEGAGSRADTQYF. CDR3 coding DNA: TGTGCCAGCAGTGAAGGGGCAGGGTCGCGCGCAGATACGCAGTATTTT. The chain couples TRBV2 to TRBJ2-3, with D tentatively TRBD1 (5 bases). V lost 1 base to trimming and J lost 4 bases, with 15 bases between them. The CDR3 has 16 residues. Germline V gene sequence: CDR1 SNHLY, CDR2 FYNNEI.

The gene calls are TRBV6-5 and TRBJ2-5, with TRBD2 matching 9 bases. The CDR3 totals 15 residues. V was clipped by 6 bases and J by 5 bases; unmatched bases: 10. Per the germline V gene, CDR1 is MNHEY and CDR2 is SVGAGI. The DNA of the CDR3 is TGTGCCAGCAGCTTCATAGGGACTAGCAGGGAGACCCAGTACTTC. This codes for CASSFIGTSRETQYF.

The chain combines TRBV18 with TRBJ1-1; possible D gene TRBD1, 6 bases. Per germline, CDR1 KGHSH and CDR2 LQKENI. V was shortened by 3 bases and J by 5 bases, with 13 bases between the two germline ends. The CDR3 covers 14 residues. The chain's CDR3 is CASSPPQGLTEAFF. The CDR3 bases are TGTGCCAGCTCACCCCCACAGGGTCTTACTGAAGCTTTCTTT. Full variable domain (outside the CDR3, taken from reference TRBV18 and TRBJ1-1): NAGVMQNPRHLVRRRGQEARLRCSPMKGHSHVYWYRQLPEEGLKFMVYLQKENIIDESGMPKERFSAEFPKEGPSILRIQQVVRGDSAAYFCASSPPQGLTEAFFGQGTRLTVV.

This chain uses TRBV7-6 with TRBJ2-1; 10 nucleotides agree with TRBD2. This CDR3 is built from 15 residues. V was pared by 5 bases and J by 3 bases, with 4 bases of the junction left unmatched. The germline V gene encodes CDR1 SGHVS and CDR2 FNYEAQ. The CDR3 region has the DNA TGTGCCAGCAGCCCCAGCGGGGGGGGCTACAATGAGCAGTTCTTC. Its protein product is CASSPSGGGYNEQFF.

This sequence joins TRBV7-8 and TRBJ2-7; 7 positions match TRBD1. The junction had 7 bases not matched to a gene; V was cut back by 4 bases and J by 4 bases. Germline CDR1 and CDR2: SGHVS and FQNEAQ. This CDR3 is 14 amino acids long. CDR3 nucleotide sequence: TGTGCCAGCAGCTCACTTGGGACAGATTACGAGCAGTACTTC. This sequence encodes CASSSLGTDYEQYF.

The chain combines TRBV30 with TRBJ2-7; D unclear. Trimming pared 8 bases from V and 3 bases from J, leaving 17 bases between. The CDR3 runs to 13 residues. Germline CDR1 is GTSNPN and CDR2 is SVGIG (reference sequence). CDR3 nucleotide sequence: TGTGCCCGATCCCCCGGGTTCGGCTACGAGCAGTACTTC. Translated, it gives CARSPGFGYEQYF.

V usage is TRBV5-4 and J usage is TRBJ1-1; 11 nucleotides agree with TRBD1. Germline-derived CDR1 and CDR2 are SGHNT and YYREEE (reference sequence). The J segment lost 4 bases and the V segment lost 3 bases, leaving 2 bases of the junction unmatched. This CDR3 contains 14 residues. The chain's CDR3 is CASSSGTGGTEAFF. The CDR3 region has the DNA TGTGCCAGCAGCTCCGGGACAGGGGGCACTGAAGCTTTCTTT.

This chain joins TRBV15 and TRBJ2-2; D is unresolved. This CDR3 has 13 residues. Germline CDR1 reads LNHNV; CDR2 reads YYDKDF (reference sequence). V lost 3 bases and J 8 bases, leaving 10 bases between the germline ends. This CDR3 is CATSRGRLGELFF. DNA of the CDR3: TGTGCCACCAGCAGGGGCCGCCTGGGGGAGCTGTTTTTT.

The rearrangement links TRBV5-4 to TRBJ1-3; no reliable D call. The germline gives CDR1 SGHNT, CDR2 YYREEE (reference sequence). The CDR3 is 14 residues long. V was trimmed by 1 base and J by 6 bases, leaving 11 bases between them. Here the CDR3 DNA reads TGTGCCAGCAGCTTGCGGGGAGCTTTAAACACCATATATTTT. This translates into CASSLRGALNTIYF.

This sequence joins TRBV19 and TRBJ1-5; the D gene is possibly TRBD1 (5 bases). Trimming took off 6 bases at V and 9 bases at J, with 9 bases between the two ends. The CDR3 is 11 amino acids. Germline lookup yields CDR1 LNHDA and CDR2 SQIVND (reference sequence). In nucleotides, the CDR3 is TGTGCCAGTAGCTTCCAGGGGCCCCAGCATTTT. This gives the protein CASSFQGPQHF. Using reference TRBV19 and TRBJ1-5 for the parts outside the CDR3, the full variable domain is DGGITQSPKYLFRKEGQNVTLSCEQNLNHDAMYWYRQDPGQGLRLIYYSQIVNDFQKGDIAEGYSVSREKKESFPLTVTSAQKNPTAFYLCASSFQGPQHFGDGTRLSIL.

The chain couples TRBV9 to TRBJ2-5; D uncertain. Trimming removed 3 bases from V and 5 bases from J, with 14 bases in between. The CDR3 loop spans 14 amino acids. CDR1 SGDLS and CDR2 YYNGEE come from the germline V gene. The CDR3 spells CASSADQEFETQYF. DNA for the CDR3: TGTGCCAGCAGCGCTGATCAGGAATTTGAGACCCAGTACTTC. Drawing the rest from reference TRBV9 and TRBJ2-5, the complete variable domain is DSGVTQTPKHLITATGQRVTLRCSPRSGDLSVYWYQQSLDQGLQFLIQYYNGEERAKGNILERFSAQQFPDLHSELNLSSLELGDSALYFCASSADQEFETQYFGPGTRLLVL.

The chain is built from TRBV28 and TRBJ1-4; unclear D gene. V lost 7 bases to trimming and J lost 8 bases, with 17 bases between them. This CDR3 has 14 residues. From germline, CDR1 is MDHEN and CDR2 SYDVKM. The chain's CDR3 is CASKVTRNGEKLFF. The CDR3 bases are TGTGCCAGCAAGGTGACCCGGAACGGGGAAAAACTGTTTTTT.

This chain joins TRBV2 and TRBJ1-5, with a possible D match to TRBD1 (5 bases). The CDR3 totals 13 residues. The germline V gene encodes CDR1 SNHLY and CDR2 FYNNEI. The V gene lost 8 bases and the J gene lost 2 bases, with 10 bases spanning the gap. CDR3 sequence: CASLLTGNQPQHF. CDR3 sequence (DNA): TGTGCCAGCTTGTTGACAGGCAATCAGCCCCAGCATTTT.

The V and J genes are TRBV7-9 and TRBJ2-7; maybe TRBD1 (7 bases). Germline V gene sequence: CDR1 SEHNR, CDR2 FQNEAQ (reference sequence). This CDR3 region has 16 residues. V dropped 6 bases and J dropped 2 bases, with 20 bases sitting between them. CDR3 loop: CASSYPEGTVTYEQYF. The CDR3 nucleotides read TGTGCCAGCAGTTACCCGGAGGGGACAGTTACCTACGAGCAGTACTTC.